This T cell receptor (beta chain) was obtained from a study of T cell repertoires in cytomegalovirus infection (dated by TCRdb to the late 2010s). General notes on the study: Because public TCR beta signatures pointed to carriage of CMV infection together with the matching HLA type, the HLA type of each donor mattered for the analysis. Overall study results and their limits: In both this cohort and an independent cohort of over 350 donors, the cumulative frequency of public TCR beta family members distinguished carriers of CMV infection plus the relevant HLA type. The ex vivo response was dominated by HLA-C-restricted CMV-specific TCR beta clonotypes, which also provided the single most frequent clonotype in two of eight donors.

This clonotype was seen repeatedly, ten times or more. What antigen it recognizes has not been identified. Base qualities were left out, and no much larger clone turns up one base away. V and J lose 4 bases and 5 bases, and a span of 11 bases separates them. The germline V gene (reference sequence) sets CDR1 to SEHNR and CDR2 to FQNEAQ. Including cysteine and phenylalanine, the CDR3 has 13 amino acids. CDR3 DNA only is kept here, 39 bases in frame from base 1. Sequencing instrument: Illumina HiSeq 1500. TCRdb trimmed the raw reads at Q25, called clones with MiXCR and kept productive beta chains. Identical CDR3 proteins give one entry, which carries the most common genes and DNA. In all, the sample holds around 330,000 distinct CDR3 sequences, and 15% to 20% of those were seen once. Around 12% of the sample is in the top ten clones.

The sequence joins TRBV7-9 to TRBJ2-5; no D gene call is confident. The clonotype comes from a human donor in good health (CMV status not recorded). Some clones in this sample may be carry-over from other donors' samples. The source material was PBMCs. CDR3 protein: CASSSNFGETQYF. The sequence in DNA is TGTGCCAGCAGCTCGAATTTTGGGGAGACCCAGTACTTC.